The clone carrying this T cell receptor (beta chain) was counted many times. It was RNA transcripts that yielded the amplified TCR beta CDR3 regions. HTBI primers drove first-round RT-PCR of the TCR CDR3. TCRdb re-called the multiplex PCR reads with MiXCR, one entry per CDR3 protein. Found here are about 290,000 distinct CDR3 sequences, less than 15% of them singletons; the top ten hold approximately 7.8%. Drawn at first hyperthyroidism diagnosis, the blood sample preceded any ophthalmopathy symptoms. Germline V gene sequence: CDR1 DFQATT, CDR2 SNEGSKA (reference sequence). The length of the CDR3 is 13 residues. With 0 bases removed from V and 5 bases from J, the gap between germline ends came to 7 bases. These data originate in a study of T cells in Graves' hyperthyroidism and ophthalmopathy.

The chain is built from TRBV20-1 and TRBJ2-2; D gene unclear. Sequencing input: blood. The sequence derives from a woman aged 25-40 years with Graves' hyperthyroidism that later progressed to Graves' ophthalmopathy. CDR3: CSARDRPTGELFF. The CDR3 DNA reads as TGCAGTGCTAGAGACCGACCGACCGGGGAGCTGTTTTTT.